Included here is one T cell receptor (beta chain) sequence, with context. Sequencing of TCR beta was undertaken in CD8+ and CD4+ T cells derived from blood. TEMRA cells were FACS-enriched, and CD8+ and CD4+ T cells were isolated negatively. This entry belongs to a study of CD8 T cells in Susac syndrome. V gave up 2 bases and J gave up 7 bases, with 15 bases separating them. Per the germline V gene, CDR1 is DFQATT and CDR2 is SNEGSKA (reference sequence). CDR3 length equals 14 residues. RNA was extracted with the RNeasy kit, and a quantity of about 0.45 to 1 ug was reverse transcribed using random hexamers. The immunoSEQ assay covered 54 Vbeta and 13 Jbeta segments for CDR3. TCRdb redid the calling of the immunoSEQ multiplex PCR reads with MiXCR, one entry per CDR3 protein. The sample has 120,000 to 150,000 distinct CDR3 sequences; approximately 93% are singletons.

This sequence joins TRBV20-1 and TRBJ1-3; tentative D call: TRBD1 (5 bases). This TCR was sampled from a human donor in good health. The specimen was CD4+ T cells from PBMCs. This CDR3 is CSARPPDGANTIYF. The CDR3 nucleotides read TGCAGTGCTAGACCCCCGGATGGGGCGAACACCATATATTTT.